This is a list of T cell receptor beta chains from one sample in a study of post-analysis software for immune sequencing data. TCRdb used MiXCR to reprocess the PCR reads, holding one entry per CDR3 protein. The profile shows a few hundred thousand distinct CDR3 sequences, approximately 31% of them singletons. Input material: blood. These receptors were obtained from a girl under 18 with multiple sclerosis. Both conserved end residues are part of each CDR3. The order of the fields is J gene, clone size, V gene, CDR3 protein. Rows give clone size only sometimes, using once, few, many, or a class for an expanded clone.

>TRBJ2-5|many|TRBV20-1
CSARGQAQQYF
>TRBJ2-1|few|TRBV29-1
CSARTGSSYNEQFF
>TRBJ2-5|few|TRBV12-3/TRBV12-4
CASSLVRGHQETQYF
>TRBJ2-5|few|TRBV7-7
CASSFEAGSETQYF
>TRBJ2-7|few|TRBV24-1
CATSDGASGYEQYF
>TRBJ2-1|NA|TRBV2
CASMRGIPYNERFF
>TRBJ2-7|few|TRBV12-3/TRBV12-4
CASSFQGTGYEQYF
>TRBJ2-4|NA|TRBV5-1
CASSLEGLLNIQYF
>NA|few|TRBV20-1
CSARETRGGVFEQYF
>TRBJ2-7|few|TRBV7-3
CASSLMATPTYEQYF
>TRBJ2-7|many|TRBV29-1
CSVSSNGRYEQYF
>TRBJ2-1|NA|TRBV2
CASGGQWTDEQFF
>TRBJ1-2|NA|TRBV29-1
CSCRSDGHYTF
>TRBJ2-3|few|TRBV5-1
CASRPESGTSTDTQYF
>TRBJ2-5|many|TRBV5-5
CASSLGAGSQETQYF
>TRBJ2-5|few|TRBV29-1
CSVAGGGAGETQYF
>TRBJ2-1|many|TRBV29-1
CSVERVEQFF
>TRBJ1-5|NA|TRBV25-1
CASSERTGGNQPQHF
>TRBJ2-1|many|TRBV29-1
CSVRLAREQFF
>TRBJ2-3|few|TRBV20-1
CSVRSAALDTQYF
>TRBJ2-3|NA|TRBV6-1
CASSWSPGDTQYF
>TRBJ1-5|few|TRBV20-1
CSASGQGVSQPQHF
>TRBJ2-3|NA|TRBV7-2
CASSRDGTSRTDTQYF
>TRBJ2-5|many|TRBV29-1
CSVRLARSEETQYF
>TRBJ2-3|few|TRBV10-3
CAIRGGPPGTDTQYF
>TRBJ2-5|NA|TRBV5-1
CASSPGPRGWQYF
>NA|few|TRBV11-2
CASSEQGYRGETQYF
>TRBJ1-5|NA|TRBV20-1
CSAIGSRSNQPQHF
>TRBJ2-1|NA|TRBV24-1
CATSDSGAGVDEQFF
>TRBJ2-1|few|TRBV29-1
CSAGTSGVSQFF
>TRBJ2-5|NA|TRBV28
CASSRDRRGETQYF
>TRBJ1-5|few|TRBV10-2
CASSAGQYQPQHF
>TRBJ1-5|few|TRBV7-9
CASSLTSDDGQPQHF
>TRBJ2-7|few|TRBV15
CATSRGSSYEQYF
>TRBJ1-2|NA|TRBV19
CASSIGIGGPYGYTF
>TRBJ2-7|NA|TRBV12-3/TRBV12-4
CASSLGGSGGRSYEQYF
>TRBJ2-5|few|TRBV3-1
CASRIYETQYF
>TRBJ1-2|NA|TRBV29-1
CSVEVGQGWGYGYTF
>TRBJ2-7|once|TRBV5-1
CASSYQGSTYEQYF
>TRBJ2-5|NA|TRBV7-8
CATLAGKEETQYF
>TRBJ2-1|many|TRBV13
CASSFGTSGYNEQFF
>TRBJ1-2|NA|TRBV7-9
CASSFDRGCTF
>TRBJ2-1|once|TRBV20-1
CSATLGQGGYNEQFF
>TRBJ2-3|once|TRBV27
CASNFVPQAADTQYF
>TRBJ2-7|NA|TRBV20-1
CSALHNEQYF
>TRBJ2-5|NA|TRBV5-6
CASSLLGTAARETQYF
>TRBJ1-5|NA|TRBV20-1
CSARDRGQSNQPQHF
>TRBJ2-1|NA|TRBV29-1
CSVEKGQGNYNEQFF
>TRBJ2-3|NA|TRBV20-1
CSAGGSRADTQYF
>TRBJ1-4|NA|TRBV7-2
CASGSTGTGVEKLFF
>TRBJ2-6|once|TRBV11-2
CASSSRDRQYSGANVLTF
>TRBJ2-4|NA|TRBV5-1
CASSSSRGGNIQYF
>TRBJ1-5|NA|TRBV15
CATSRESPGVQPQHF
>TRBJ1-1|NA|TRBV3-1
CASSLFLRHTEAFF
>TRBJ1-5|NA|TRBV25-1
CASSEPGTALNQPQHF